Below, one T cell receptor (beta chain) is given with its context. Antigen unknown. Treatment reported: approximately 9-day PBMC culture with coronavirus spike peptide pools or control peptides (ViraFEST assay). All positive PCR tests were dated between March and December 2020, predating US Alpha, Beta and Delta variants. Cultured CD4+ T-cell DNA underwent Oncomine TCR Beta short-read sequencing. Investigators isolated genomic DNA from cultured CD4+ T cells. TCRdb used MiXCR to reprocess the PCR reads, holding one entry per CDR3 protein. Of over 12,000 distinct CDR3 sequences in the sample, around 45% were seen once. The sample belongs to a study of vaccination and CD4 T cells after COVID-19. In the study overall: The stimulating agents, overlapping spike peptides, came from SARS-CoV-2, HCoV-NL63, HCoV-OC43 and HCoV-229E.

Sequencing was carried out using cultured CD4+ T cells from blood. The receptor's source is a human donor with COVID-19.

CDR3 region: CASRSRPGLAGGLQETQYF. CDR3 nucleotides: TGTGCCAGCAGATCCCGACCGGGACTAGCGGGGGGGCTCCAAGAGACCCAGTACTTC. The chain couples TRBV2 to TRBJ2-5; 16 nucleotides line up with TRBD2. Germline values: CDR1 SNHLY, CDR2 FYNNEI. This CDR3 contains 19 residues. The V segment lost 6 bases and the J segment 1 base; nucleotides outside the gene matches: 11.